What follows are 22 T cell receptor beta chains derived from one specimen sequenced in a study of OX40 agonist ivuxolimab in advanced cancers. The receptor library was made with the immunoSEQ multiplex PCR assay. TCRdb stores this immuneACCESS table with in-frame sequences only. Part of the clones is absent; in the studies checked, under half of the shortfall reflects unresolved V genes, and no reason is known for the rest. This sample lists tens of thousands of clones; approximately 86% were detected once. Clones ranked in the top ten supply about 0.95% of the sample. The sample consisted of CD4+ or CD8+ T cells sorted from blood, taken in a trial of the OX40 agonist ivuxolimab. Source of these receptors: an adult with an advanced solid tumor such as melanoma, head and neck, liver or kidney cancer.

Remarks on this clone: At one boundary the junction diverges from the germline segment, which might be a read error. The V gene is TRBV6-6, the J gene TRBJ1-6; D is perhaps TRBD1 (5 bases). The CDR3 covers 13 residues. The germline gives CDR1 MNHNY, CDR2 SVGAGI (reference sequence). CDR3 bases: TGTGCCAGCAGTTACTCGTTGCAGGGAGCTTCGGACTTT. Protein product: CASSYSLQGASDF.

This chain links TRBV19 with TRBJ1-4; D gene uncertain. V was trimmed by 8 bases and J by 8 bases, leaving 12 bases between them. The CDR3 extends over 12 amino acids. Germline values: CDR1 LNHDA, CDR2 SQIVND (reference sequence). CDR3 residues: CASYDVGEKLFF. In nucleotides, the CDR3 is TGTGCCAGTTACGACGTCGGGGAAAAACTGTTTTTT.

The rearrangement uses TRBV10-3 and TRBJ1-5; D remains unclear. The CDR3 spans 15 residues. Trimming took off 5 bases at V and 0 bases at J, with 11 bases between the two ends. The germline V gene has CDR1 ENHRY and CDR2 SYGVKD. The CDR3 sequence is CAISRGEGSNQPQHF. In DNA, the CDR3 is TGTGCCATCAGTCGCGGCGAGGGTAGCAATCAGCCCCAGCATTTT.

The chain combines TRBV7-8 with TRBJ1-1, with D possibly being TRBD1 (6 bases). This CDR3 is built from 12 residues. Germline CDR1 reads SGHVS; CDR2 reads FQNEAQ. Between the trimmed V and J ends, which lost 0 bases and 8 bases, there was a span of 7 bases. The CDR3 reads CASSLATGEAFF. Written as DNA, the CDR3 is TGTGCCAGCAGCTTAGCCACAGGGGAAGCTTTCTTT.

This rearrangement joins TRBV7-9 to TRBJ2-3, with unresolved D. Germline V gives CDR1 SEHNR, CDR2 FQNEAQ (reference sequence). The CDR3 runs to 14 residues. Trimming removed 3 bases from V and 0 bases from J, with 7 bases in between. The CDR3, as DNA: TGTGCCAGCAGCTTCGCCGACAGCACAGATACGCAGTATTTT. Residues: CASSFADSTDTQYF.

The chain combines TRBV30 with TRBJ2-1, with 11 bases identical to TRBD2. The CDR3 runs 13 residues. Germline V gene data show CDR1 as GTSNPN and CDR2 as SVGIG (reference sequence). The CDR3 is CAETSGNDNEQFF. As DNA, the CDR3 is TGTGCAGAGACTAGCGGGAACGACAATGAGCAGTTCTTC.

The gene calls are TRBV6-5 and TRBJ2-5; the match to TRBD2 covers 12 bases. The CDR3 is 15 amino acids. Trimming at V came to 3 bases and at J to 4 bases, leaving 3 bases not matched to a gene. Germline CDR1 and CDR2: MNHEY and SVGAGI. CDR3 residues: CASSYTSGGLETQYF. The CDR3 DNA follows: TGTGCCAGCAGTTATACTAGCGGGGGGCTAGAGACCCAGTACTTC.

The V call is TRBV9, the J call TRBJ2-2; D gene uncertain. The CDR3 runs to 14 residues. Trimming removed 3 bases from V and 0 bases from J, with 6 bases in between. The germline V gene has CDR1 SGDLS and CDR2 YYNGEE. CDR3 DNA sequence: TGTGCCAGCAGCGAAGTTCCGAACACCGGGGAGCTGTTTTTT. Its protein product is CASSEVPNTGELFF. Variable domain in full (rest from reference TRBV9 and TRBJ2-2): DSGVTQTPKHLITATGQRVTLRCSPRSGDLSVYWYQQSLDQGLQFLIQYYNGEERAKGNILERFSAQQFPDLHSELNLSSLELGDSALYFCASSEVPNTGELFFGEGSRLTVL.

DNA of the CDR3: TGTGCCAGCAGCCAGTGGGGACTAAACAATGAGCAGTTCTTC. Translating gives CASSQWGLNNEQFF. The chain has TRBV4-2 and TRBJ2-1; 7 bases align to TRBD2. In germline, CDR1 is LGHNA, CDR2 YNFKEQ. V gave up 3 bases and J gave up 5 bases; unmatched junction bases: 4. The CDR3 is 14 residues long.

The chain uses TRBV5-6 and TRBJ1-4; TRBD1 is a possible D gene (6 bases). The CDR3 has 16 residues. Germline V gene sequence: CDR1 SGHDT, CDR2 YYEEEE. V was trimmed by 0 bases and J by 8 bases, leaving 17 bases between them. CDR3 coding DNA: TGTGCCAGCAGCTTGGTTCGACAGGATGGGGGGGAAAAACTGTTTTTT. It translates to CASSLVRQDGGEKLFF.

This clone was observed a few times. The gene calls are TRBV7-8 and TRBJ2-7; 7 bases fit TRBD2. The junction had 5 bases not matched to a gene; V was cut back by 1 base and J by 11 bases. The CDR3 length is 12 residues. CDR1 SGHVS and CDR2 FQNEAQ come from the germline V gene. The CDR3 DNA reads TGTGCCAGCAGCTTAGTCGGGGAGGGCAAGTACTTC. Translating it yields CASSLVGEGKYF.

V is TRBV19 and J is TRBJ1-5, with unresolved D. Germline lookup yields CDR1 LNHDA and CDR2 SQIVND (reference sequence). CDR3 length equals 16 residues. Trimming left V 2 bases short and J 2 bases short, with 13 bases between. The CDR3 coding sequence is TGTGCCAGTAGTATAAGGGCTGGGGATGGCAATCAGCCCCAGCATTTT. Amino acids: CASSIRAGDGNQPQHF.

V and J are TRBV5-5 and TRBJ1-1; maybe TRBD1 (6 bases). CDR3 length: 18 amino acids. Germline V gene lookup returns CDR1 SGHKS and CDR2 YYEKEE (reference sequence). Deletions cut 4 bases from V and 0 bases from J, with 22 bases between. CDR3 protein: CASSIGLGARRMNTEAFF. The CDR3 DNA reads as TGTGCCAGCAGCATTGGGCTGGGGGCGCGGAGAATGAACACTGAAGCTTTCTTT.

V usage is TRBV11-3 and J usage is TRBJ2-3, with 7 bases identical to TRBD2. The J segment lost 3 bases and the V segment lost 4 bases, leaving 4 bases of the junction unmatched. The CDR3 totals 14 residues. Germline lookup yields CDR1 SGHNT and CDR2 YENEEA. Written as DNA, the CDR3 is TGTGCCAGCAGCTCCGGGACTAAGACAGATACGCAGTATTTT. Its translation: CASSSGTKTDTQYF.

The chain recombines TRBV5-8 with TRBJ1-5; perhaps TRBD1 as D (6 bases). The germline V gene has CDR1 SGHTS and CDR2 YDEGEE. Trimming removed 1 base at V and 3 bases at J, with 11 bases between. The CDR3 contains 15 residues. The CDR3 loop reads CASSLQTGFNQPQHF. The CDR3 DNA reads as TGTGCCAGCAGCTTGCAAACAGGGTTCAATCAGCCCCAGCATTTT.

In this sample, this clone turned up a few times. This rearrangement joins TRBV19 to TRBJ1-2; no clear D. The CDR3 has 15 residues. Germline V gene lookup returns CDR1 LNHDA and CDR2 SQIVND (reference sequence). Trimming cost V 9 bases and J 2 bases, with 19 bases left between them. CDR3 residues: CASQTRVGRNYGYTF. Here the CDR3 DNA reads TGTGCCAGCCAAACTCGGGTCGGAAGAAACTATGGCTACACCTTC. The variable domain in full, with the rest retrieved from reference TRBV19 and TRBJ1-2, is DGGITQSPKYLFRKEGQNVTLSCEQNLNHDAMYWYRQDPGQGLRLIYYSQIVNDFQKGDIAEGYSVSREKKESFPLTVTSAQKNPTAFYLCASQTRVGRNYGYTFGSGTRLTVV.

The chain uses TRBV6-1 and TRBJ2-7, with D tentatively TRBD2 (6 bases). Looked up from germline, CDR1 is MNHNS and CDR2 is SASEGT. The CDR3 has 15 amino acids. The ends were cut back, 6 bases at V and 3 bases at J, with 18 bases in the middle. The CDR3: CASRGWGESNYEQYF. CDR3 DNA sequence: TGTGCCAGCAGAGGCTGGGGGGAATCCAACTACGAGCAGTACTTC.

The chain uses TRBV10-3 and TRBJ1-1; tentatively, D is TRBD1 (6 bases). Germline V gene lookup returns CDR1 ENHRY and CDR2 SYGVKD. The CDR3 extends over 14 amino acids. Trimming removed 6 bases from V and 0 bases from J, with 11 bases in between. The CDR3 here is CAISKAGVNTEAFF. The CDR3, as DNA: TGTGCCATCAGCAAGGCAGGGGTGAACACTGAAGCTTTCTTT.

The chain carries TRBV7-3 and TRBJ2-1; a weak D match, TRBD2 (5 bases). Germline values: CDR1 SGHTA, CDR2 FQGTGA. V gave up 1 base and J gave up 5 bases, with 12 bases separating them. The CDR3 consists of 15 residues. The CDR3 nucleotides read TGTGCCAGCAGCTTAATGGCGGGTCCTGACAATGAGCAGTTCTTC. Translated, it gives CASSLMAGPDNEQFF.

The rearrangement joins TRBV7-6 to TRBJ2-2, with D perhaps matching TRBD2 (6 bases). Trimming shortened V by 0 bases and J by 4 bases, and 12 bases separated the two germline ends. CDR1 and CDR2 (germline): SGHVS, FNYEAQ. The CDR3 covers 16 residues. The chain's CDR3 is CASSLALYGSTGELFF. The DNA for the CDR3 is TGTGCCAGCAGCTTAGCGCTTTACGGGAGCACCGGGGAGCTGTTTTTT.

This CDR3 reads CASSRTSGSSYEQYF. The CDR3 nucleotides are TGTGCCAGCAGTCGGACTAGCGGGAGTTCCTACGAGCAGTACTTC. The genes are TRBV6-5 and TRBJ2-7; 13 nucleotides align to TRBD2. With 5 bases clipped from V and 1 base from J, the junction kept 2 bases outside the gene matches. Germline assignment: CDR1 MNHEY and CDR2 SVGAGI. The CDR3 is made up of 15 amino acids.

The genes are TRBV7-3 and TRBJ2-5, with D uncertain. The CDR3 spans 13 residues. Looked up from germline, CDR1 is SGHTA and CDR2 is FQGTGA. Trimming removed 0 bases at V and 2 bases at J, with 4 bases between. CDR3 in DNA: TGTGCCAGCAGCTTAACTAGACAAGAGACCCAGTACTTC. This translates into CASSLTRQETQYF.